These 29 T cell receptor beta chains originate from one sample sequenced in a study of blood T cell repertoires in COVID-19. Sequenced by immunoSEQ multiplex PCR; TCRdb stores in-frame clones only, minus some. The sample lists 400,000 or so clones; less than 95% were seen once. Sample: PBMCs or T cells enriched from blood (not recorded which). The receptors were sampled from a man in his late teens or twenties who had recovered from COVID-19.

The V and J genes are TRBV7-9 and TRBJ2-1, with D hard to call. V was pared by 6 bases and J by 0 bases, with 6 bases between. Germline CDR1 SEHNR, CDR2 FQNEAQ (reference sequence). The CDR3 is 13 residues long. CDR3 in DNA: TGTGCCAGCAGTTGGAGCTCCTACAATGAGCAGTTCTTC. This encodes CASSWSSYNEQFF.

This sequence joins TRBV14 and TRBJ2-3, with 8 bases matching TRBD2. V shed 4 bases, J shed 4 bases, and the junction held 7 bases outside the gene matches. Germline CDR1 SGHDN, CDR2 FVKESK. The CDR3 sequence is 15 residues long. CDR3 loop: CASSPLAGTADTQYF. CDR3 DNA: TGTGCCAGCAGCCCCTTAGCGGGAACTGCAGATACGCAGTATTTT.

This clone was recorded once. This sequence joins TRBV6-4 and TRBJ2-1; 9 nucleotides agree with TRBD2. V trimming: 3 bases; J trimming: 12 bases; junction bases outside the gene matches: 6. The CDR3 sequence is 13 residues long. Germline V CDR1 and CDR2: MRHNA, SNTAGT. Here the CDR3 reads CASSEIAGAGQFF. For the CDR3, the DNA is TGTGCCAGCAGTGAGATAGCGGGGGCGGGGCAGTTCTTC.

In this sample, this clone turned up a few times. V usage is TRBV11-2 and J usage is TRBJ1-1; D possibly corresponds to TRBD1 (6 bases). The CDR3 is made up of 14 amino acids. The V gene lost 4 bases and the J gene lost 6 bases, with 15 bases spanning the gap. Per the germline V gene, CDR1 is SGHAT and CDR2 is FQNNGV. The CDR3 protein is CASSSTDRSAEAFF. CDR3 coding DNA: TGTGCCAGCAGCTCTACCGACAGGAGCGCTGAAGCTTTCTTT.

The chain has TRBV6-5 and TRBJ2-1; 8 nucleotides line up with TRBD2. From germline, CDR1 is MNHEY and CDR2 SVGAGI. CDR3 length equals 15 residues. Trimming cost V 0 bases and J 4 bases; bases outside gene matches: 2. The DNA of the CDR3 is TGTGCCAGCAGTTACTCCCCGGGGGGGTACAATGAGCAGTTCTTC. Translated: CASSYSPGGYNEQFF.

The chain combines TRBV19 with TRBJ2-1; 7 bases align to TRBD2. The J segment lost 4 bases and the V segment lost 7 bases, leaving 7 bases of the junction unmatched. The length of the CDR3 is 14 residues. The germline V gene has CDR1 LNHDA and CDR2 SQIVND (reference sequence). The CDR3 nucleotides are TGTGCCAGTAAAGGGCTAGCGGAATACAATGAGCAGTTCTTC. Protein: CASKGLAEYNEQFF.

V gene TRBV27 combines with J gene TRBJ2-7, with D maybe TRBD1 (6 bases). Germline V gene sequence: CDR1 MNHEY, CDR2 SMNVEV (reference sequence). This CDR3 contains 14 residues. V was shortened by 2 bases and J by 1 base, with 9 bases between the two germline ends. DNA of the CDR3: TGTGCCAGCAGTTTAGCAGGGGATTCCTACGAGCAGTACTTC. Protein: CASSLAGDSYEQYF.

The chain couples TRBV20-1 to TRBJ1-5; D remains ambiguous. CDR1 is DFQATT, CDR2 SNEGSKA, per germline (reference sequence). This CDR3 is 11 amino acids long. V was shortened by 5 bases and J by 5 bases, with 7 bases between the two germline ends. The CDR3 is CSAGMDQPQHF. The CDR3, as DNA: TGCAGTGCTGGCATGGATCAGCCCCAGCATTTT.

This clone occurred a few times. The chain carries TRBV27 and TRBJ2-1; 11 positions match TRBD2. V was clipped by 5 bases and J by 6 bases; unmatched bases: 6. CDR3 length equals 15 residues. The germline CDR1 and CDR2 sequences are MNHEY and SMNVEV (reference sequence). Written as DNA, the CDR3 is TGTGCCAGCAGTAAACTAGCGGGAGTAATCAATGAGCAGTTCTTC. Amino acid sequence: CASSKLAGVINEQFF.

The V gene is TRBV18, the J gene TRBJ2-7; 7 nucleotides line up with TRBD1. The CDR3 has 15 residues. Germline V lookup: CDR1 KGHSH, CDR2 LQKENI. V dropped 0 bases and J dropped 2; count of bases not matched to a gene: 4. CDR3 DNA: TGTGCCAGCTCACCACCCGGACAGGATCCCTACGAGCAGTACTTC. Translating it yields CASSPPGQDPYEQYF.

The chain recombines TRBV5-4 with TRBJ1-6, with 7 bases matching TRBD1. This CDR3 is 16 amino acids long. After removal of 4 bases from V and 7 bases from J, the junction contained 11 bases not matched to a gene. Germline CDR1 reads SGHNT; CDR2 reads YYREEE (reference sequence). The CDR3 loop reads CASSPLGGTVNSPLHF. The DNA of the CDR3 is TGTGCCAGCAGCCCGCTGGGCGGGACAGTAAATTCACCCCTCCACTTT.

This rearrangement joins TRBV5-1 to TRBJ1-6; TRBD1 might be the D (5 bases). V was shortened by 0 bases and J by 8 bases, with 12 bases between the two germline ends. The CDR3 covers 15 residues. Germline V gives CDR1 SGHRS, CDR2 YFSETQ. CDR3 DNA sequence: TGCGCCAGCAGCTTGGACCAGGGTGATTATTCACCCCTCCACTTT. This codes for CASSLDQGDYSPLHF.

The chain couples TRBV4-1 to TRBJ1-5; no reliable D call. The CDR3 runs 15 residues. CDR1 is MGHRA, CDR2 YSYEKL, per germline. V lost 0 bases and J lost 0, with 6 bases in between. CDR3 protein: CASSQDSYSNQPQHF. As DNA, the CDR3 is TGCGCCAGCAGCCAAGATTCCTATAGCAATCAGCCCCAGCATTTT.

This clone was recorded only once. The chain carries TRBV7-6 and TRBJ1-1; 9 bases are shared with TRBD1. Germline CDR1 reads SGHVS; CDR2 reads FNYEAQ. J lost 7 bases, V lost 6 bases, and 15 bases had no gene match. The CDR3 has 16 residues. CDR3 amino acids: CASSRTGGGYSGEAFF. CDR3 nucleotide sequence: TGTGCCAGCAGTCGTACAGGGGGCGGCTACAGCGGTGAAGCTTTCTTT.

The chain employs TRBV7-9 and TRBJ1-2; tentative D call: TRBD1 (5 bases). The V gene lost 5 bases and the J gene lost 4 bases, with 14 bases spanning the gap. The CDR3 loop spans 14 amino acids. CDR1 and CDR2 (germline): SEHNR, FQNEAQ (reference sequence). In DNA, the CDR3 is TGTGCCAGCAGCCTCTTCGACAGCCTCTATGGCTACACCTTC. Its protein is CASSLFDSLYGYTF. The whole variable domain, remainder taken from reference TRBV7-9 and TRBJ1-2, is DTGVSQNPRHKITKRGQNVTFRCDPISEHNRLYWYRQTLGQGPEFLTYFQNEAQLEKSRLLSDRFSAERPKGSFSTLEIQRTEQGDSAMYLCASSLFDSLYGYTFGSGTRLTVV.

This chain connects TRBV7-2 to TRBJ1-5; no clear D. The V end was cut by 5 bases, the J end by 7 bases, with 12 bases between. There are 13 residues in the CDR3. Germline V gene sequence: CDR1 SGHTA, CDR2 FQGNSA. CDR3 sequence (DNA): TGTGCCAGCAGCCTGGGGAGGGAACAGCCCCAGCATTTT. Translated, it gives CASSLGREQPQHF.

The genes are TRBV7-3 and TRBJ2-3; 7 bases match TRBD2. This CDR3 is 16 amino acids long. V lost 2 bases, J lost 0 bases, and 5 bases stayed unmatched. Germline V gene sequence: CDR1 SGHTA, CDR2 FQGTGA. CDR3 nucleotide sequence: TGTGCCAGCAGCTTAGGCGGGGGAGCTAGCACAGATACGCAGTATTTT. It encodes CASSLGGGASTDTQYF.

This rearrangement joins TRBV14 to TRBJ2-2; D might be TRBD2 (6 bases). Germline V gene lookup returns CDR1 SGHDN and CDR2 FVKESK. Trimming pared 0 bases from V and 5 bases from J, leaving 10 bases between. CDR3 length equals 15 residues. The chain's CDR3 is CASSQDGGWTGELFF. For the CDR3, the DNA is TGTGCCAGCAGCCAAGACGGGGGATGGACCGGGGAGCTGTTTTTT.

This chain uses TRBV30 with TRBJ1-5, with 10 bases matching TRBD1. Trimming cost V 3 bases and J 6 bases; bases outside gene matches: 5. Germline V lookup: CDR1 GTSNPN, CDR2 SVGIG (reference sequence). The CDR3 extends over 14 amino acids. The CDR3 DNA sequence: TGTGCCTGGAGCGGACAGGGGGAATCTCAGCCCCAGCATTTT. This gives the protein CAWSGQGESQPQHF.

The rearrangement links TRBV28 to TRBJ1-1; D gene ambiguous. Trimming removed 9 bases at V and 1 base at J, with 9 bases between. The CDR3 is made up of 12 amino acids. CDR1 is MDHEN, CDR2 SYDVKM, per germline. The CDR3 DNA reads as TGTGCCAGTTCTAAGCGGAACACTGAAGCTTTCTTT. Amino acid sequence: CASSKRNTEAFF.

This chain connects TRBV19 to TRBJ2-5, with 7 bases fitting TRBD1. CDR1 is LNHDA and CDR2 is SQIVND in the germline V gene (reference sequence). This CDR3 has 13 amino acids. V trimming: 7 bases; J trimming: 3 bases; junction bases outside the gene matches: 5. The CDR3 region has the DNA TGTGCCAGTACCAACAGGGGCGAAGAGACCCAGTACTTC. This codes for CASTNRGEETQYF.

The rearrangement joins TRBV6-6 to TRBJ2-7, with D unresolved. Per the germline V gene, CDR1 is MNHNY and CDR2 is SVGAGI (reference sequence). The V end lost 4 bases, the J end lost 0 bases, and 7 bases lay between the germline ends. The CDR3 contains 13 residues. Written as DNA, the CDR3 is TGTGCCAGCAGTTCCCCCAGCTCCTACGAGCAGTACTTC. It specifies CASSSPSSYEQYF.

In DNA, the CDR3 is TGTGCCAGCAGTCGCAGGGTAGGGGAAAAACTGTTTTTT. Translated: CASSRRVGEKLFF. The V and J genes are TRBV6-5 and TRBJ1-4, with D maybe TRBD1 (5 bases). Germline CDR1 and CDR2: MNHEY and SVGAGI. The CDR3 contains 13 residues. V shed 5 bases and J shed 8 bases, with 12 bases lying between them.

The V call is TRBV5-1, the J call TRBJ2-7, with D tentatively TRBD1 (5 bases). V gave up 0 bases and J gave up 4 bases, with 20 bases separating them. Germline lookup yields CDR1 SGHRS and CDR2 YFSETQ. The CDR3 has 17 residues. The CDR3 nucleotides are TGCGCCAGCAGCTTGGGTTTAGGGGCAGGGTTTTGGTACGAGCAGTACTTC. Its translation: CASSLGLGAGFWYEQYF.

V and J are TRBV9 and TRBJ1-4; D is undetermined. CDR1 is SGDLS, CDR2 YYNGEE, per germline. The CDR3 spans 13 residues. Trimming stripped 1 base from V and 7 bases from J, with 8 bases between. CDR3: CASSVSLGEKLFF. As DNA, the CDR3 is TGTGCCAGCAGCGTATCCCTAGGTGAAAAACTGTTTTTT.

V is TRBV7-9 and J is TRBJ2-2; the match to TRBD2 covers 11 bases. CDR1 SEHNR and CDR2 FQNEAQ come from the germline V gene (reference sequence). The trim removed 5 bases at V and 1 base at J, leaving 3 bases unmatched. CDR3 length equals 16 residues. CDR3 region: CASSLTSGGNTGELFF. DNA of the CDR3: TGTGCCAGCAGCCTCACTAGCGGGGGGAACACCGGGGAGCTGTTTTTT.

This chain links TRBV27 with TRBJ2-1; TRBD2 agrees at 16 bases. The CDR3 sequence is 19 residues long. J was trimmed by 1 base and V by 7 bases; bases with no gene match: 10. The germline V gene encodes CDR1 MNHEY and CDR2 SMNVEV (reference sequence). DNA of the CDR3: TGTGCCAGCACCCGATCCGGGACTAGCGGGAGGGTATCCTACAATGAGCAGTTCTTC. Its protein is CASTRSGTSGRVSYNEQFF.

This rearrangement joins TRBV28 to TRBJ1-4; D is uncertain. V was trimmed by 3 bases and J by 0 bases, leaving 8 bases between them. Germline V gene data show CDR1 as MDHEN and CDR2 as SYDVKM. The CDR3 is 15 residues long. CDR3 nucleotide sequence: TGTGCCAGCAGTTTTGGCCAAGCAACTAATGAAAAACTGTTTTTT. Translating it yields CASSFGQATNEKLFF.

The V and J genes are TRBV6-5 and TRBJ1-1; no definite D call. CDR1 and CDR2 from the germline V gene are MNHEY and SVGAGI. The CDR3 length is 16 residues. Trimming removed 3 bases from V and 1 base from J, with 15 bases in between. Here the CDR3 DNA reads TGTGCCAGCAGTTATTCAAGTATATCGAGGAACACTGAAGCTTTCTTT. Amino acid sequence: CASSYSSISRNTEAFF.